This T cell receptor (beta chain) derives from a study of cytomegalovirus exposure and HLA in healthy donors. Study-level background: The 95 million to 120 million unique TCR beta sequences, from about 180 million T cells, were found by an earlier analysis.

The CDR3 length is 15 residues. Germline-derived CDR1 and CDR2 are MNHEY and SMNVEV (reference sequence). V was pared by 7 bases and J by 7 bases, with 13 bases of the junction left unmatched. The PCR ran on 60 Vbeta and 13 Jbeta primers. Clones were read by immunoSEQ multiplex PCR, and TCRdb kept only the in-frame ones, dropping some. The sample has approximately 80,000 clones; about three quarters are singletons. The sample was PBMCs. The sequence came from a male donor in good health and CMV-seropositive. V usage is TRBV27 and J usage is TRBJ1-2; TRBD1 agrees at 9 bases. The CDR3 coding sequence is TGTGCCAGCAAGGGAAGGGACAGGGCGGTAGGTGGCTACACCTTC. Its protein is CASKGRDRAVGGYTF.